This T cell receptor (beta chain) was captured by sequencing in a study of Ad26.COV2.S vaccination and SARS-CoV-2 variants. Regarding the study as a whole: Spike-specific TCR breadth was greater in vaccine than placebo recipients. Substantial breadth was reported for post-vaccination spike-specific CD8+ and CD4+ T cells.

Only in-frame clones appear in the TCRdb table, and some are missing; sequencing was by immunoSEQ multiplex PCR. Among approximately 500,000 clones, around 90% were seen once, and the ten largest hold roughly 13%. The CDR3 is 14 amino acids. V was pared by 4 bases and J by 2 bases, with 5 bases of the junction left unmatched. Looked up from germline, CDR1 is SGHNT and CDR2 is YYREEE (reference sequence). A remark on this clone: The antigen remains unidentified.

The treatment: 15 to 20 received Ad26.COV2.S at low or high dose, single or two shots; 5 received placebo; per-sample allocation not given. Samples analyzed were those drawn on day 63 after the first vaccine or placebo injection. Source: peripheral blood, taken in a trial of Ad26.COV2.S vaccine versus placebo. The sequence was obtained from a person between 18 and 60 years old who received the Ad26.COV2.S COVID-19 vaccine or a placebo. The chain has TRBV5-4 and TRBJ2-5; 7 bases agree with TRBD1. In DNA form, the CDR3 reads TGTGCCAGCAGCCCGGGACAGCCGCAAGAGACCCAGTACTTC. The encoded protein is CASSPGQPQETQYF.